What follows are 20 T cell receptor beta chains derived from one specimen sequenced in a study of CD4+ T cells in melanoma. Measured with immunoSEQ multiplex PCR; TCRdb has only the in-frame clones, and not every one. This sample carries 52,000 or so clones, more than 60% of them seen once, and the ten largest clones take 4.8%. The specimen was tumor tissue. The origin of the receptors is a human donor with melanoma.

Of note for this clone: A read error is possible here, since a much larger clone lies one base away. V usage is TRBV7-2 and J usage is TRBJ2-1; D remains unclear. Germline assignment: CDR1 SGHTA and CDR2 FQGNSA. V lost 5 bases and J 3 bases, leaving 2 bases between the germline ends. This CDR3 has 11 residues. The CDR3 here is CASSVYNEQFF. The CDR3 DNA follows: TGTGCCAGCAGCGTCTACAATGAGCAGTTCTTC.

There are a few counts of this clone. The chain uses TRBV27 and TRBJ1-1, with unresolved D. This CDR3 region has 14 residues. Germline CDR1 MNHEY, CDR2 SMNVEV (reference sequence). Trimming cost V 5 bases and J 1 base, with 11 bases left between them. The DNA for the CDR3 is TGTGCCAGCAGTCCGATTTACAGGAACACTGAAGCTTTCTTT. Residues: CASSPIYRNTEAFF.

The rearrangement links TRBV30 to TRBJ1-4; TRBD1 matches 8 bases. The CDR3 sequence is 13 residues long. Trimming took 2 bases from V and 8 from J; bases not matched to a gene: 4. CDR1 is GTSNPN, CDR2 SVGIG, per germline (reference sequence). CDR3 bases: TGTGCCTGGAGTTCGACAGGGGCGGAAAAACTGTTTTTT. It is translated as CAWSSTGAEKLFF. Looking up the rest from reference TRBV30 and TRBJ1-4 gives the full variable domain: SQTIHQWPATLVQPVGSPLSLECTVEGTSNPNLYWYRQAAGRGLQLLFYSVGIGQISSEVPQNLSASRPQDRQFILSSKKLLLSDSGFYLCAWSSTGAEKLFFGSGTQLSVL.

This sequence joins TRBV27 and TRBJ2-7; D unresolved. The CDR3 covers 11 residues. Germline V CDR1 and CDR2: MNHEY, SMNVEV (reference sequence). V dropped 8 bases and J dropped 3 bases, with 8 bases sitting between them. As DNA, the CDR3 is TGTGCCAGCGGGGAATACTACGAGCAGTACTTC. Amino acid sequence: CASGEYYEQYF.

This clone has a handful of counts. The V gene is TRBV7-9, the J gene TRBJ2-6; 12 nucleotides line up with TRBD1. The CDR3 is made up of 18 amino acids. The germline V gene encodes CDR1 SEHNR and CDR2 FQNEAQ (reference sequence). V lost 3 bases and J lost 1; bases outside the gene matches: 4. The CDR3 DNA reads as TGTGCCAGCAGCTTGGGACAGGGGGCGCCTTCTGGGGCCAACGTCCTGACTTTC. Its translation is CASSLGQGAPSGANVLTF.

The chain recombines TRBV7-2 with TRBJ2-2; no clear D. Germline V CDR1 and CDR2: SGHTA, FQGNSA. Trimming left V 1 base short and J 8 bases short, with 20 bases between. CDR3 length: 17 amino acids. CDR3 sequence (DNA): TGTGCCAGCAGCTTAGATATGGAGACCGAGCTGCGTGGGGAGCTGTTTTTT. It yields the protein CASSLDMETELRGELFF.

The V and J genes are TRBV6-1 and TRBJ1-3; possibly TRBD1 for D (5 bases). Germline V gene sequence: CDR1 MNHNS, CDR2 SASEGT. With 3 bases removed from V and 5 bases from J, the gap between germline ends came to 8 bases. CDR3 length equals 13 residues. CDR3 bases: TGTGCCAGCAGTGATGGGGGACGAAACACCATATATTTT. This gives the protein CASSDGGRNTIYF.

This chain connects TRBV7-2 to TRBJ1-5; D is ambiguous. The CDR3 totals 15 residues. CDR1 and CDR2 (germline): SGHTA, FQGNSA. Trimming removed 1 base from V and 6 bases from J, with 13 bases in between. The CDR3 DNA sequence: TGTGCCAGCAGCTTAGTCGAGGGTTCGGGTCAGCCCCAGCATTTT. Encoded protein: CASSLVEGSGQPQHF.

The chain employs TRBV5-5 and TRBJ1-2; unclear D gene. Trimming removed 4 bases at V and 3 bases at J, with 7 bases between. The CDR3 contains 12 residues. Germline V gene lookup returns CDR1 SGHKS and CDR2 YYEKEE (reference sequence). The DNA of the CDR3 is TGTGCCAGCAGCCCTTTGGACTATGGCTACACCTTC. This translates into CASSPLDYGYTF.

A few counts support this clone. A single base separates this from a much larger clone, so it may be a read error. The V call is TRBV5-4, the J call TRBJ2-7; D is possibly TRBD1 (5 bases). The CDR3 is made up of 12 amino acids. V was pared by 3 bases and J by 2 bases, with 6 bases between. Germline loops: CDR1 SGHNT, CDR2 YYREEE (reference sequence). In DNA, the CDR3 is TGTGCCAGCAGCTCGGACACCTACGAGCAGTACTTC. This translates into CASSSDTYEQYF. The full variable domain, rest sourced from reference TRBV5-4 and TRBJ2-7, is ETGVTQSPTHLIKTRGQQVTLRCSSQSGHNTVSWYQQALGQGPQFIFQYYREEENGRGNFPPRFSGLQFPNYSSELNVNALELDDSALYLCASSSDTYEQYFGPGTRLTVT.

This clone occurred once. V gene TRBV19 combines with J gene TRBJ1-2; 10 bases fit TRBD1. Germline CDR1 is LNHDA and CDR2 is SQIVND (reference sequence). J was trimmed by 2 bases and V by 4 bases; bases with no gene match: 1. The CDR3 is 14 amino acids. CDR3 in amino acids: CASSRDRGNYGYTF. Here the CDR3 DNA reads TGTGCCAGTAGTAGGGACAGGGGAAACTATGGCTACACCTTC.

The rearrangement links TRBV5-6 to TRBJ1-1; 7 bases align to TRBD1. The V gene's germline CDR1 is SGHDT and CDR2 YYEEEE. CDR3 length equals 13 residues. Trimming removed 4 bases from V and 5 bases from J; junction bases left unmatched: 5. In DNA, the CDR3 is TGTGCCAGCAGCACCGGGACAGCTACTGAAGCTTTCTTT. It encodes CASSTGTATEAFF.

The rearrangement uses TRBV6-5 and TRBJ2-7; no reliable D call. Germline V gene lookup returns CDR1 MNHEY and CDR2 SVGAGI. Trimming removed 0 bases from V and 5 bases from J, with 8 bases in between. This CDR3 contains 13 residues. CDR3 sequence reads: CASSYSQTNEQYF. The CDR3 DNA reads TGTGCCAGCAGTTACTCACAAACGAACGAGCAGTACTTC.

This chain connects TRBV11-3 to TRBJ2-1; 10 nucleotides line up with TRBD2. Unmatched junction bases numbered 2, after V lost 1 base and J lost 5 bases. This CDR3 contains 15 residues. Germline CDR1 reads SGHNT; CDR2 reads YENEEA. The CDR3 nucleotides read TGTGCCAGCAGCTTAGGTCTAGCGGGGGACAATGAGCAGTTCTTC. Protein sequence: CASSLGLAGDNEQFF.

The chain combines TRBV27 with TRBJ1-6, with a weak D call TRBD1 (5 bases). CDR1 MNHEY and CDR2 SMNVEV come from the germline V gene (reference sequence). The CDR3 covers 14 residues. The V and J ends lost 5 bases and 7 bases respectively, with 12 bases between them. The CDR3 DNA sequence: TGTGCCAGCAGTGGGCAGGGATTAAATTCACCCCTCCACTTT. Its translation: CASSGQGLNSPLHF.

The rearrangement uses TRBV28 and TRBJ2-7; the match to TRBD1 covers 9 bases. The CDR3 extends over 15 amino acids. Germline V lookup: CDR1 MDHEN, CDR2 SYDVKM. V shed 5 bases, J shed 4 bases, and the junction held 9 bases outside the gene matches. The CDR3, as DNA: TGTGCCAGCAGTCCCGGGACAGGGAAAGGTTACGAGCAGTACTTC. Translated, it gives CASSPGTGKGYEQYF.

CDR3 nucleotides: TGCAGCCACCACTGGGGGACTGAAGCTTTCTTT. Protein: CSHHWGTEAFF. The chain is built from TRBV29-1 and TRBJ1-1; TRBD1 is a possible D gene (5 bases). Deletions cut 8 bases from V and 5 bases from J, with 12 bases between. Germline V lookup: CDR1 SQVTM, CDR2 ANQGSEA. This CDR3 has 11 amino acids.

The V call is TRBV7-2, the J call TRBJ1-5; D remains unclear. Germline V gives CDR1 SGHTA, CDR2 FQGNSA. The CDR3 contains 15 residues. V was shortened by 1 base and J by 0 bases, with 7 bases between the two germline ends. As DNA, the CDR3 is TGTGCCAGCAGCTTAGATGGGTTTAGCAATCAGCCCCAGCATTTT. Protein product: CASSLDGFSNQPQHF.

The chain joins TRBV6-5 to TRBJ1-5, with 7 bases lining up with TRBD1. This CDR3 has 14 amino acids. From germline, CDR1 is MNHEY and CDR2 SVGAGI. Germline trimming cut 6 bases from V and 5 bases from J; bases unmatched to any gene: 7. The CDR3 DNA is TGTGCCAGCAGCTCCACAGGGGTGTATCAGCCCCAGCATTTT. It encodes CASSSTGVYQPQHF.

V gene TRBV18 combines with J gene TRBJ2-3, with TRBD2 matching 7 bases. The junction had 5 bases not matched to a gene; V was cut back by 5 bases and J by 3 bases. Germline V gene lookup returns CDR1 KGHSH and CDR2 LQKENI. The CDR3 is made up of 14 amino acids. The CDR3 DNA reads TGTGCCAGCTCATTTGGCGGGGGTACAGATACGCAGTATTTT. Translating gives CASSFGGGTDTQYF. The full variable domain, with the rest looked up from reference TRBV18 and TRBJ2-3, is NAGVMQNPRHLVRRRGQEARLRCSPMKGHSHVYWYRQLPEEGLKFMVYLQKENIIDESGMPKERFSAEFPKEGPSILRIQQVVRGDSAAYFCASSFGGGTDTQYFGPGTRLTVL.